This T cell receptor beta chain was found in a study of TIL therapy for anti-PD-1-resistant metastatic lung cancer (dated by TCRdb to the early 2020s). About the full investigation: Enrolled patients had a median age of roughly 50 years (range about 38-85) and a median tumor PD-L1 proportion score of 6%. Most of the cohort had lung adenocarcinoma, including a few EGFR-mutant tumors and two ALK-rearranged tumors, and half of the patients were either current or former smokers. A median non-synonymous tumor mutation burden of more than 1.2 mutations per megabase was determined across the cohort by whole-exome sequencing. T cell receptor beta sequencing of tumor and peripheral blood was used to follow clonotypes across the tumor, the expanded TIL product and serial blood samples. The paper's findings and limits, for the study overall: Because the cohort was highly selected, with more treatment-naive, never-smoker and oncogene-addicted patients than is typical, generalizability is limited. Compared with baseline intratumoral T cells, expanded TIL cultures were more clonal and less diverse (median clonality approximately 6% vs 31%, p < 0.0001). TIL culture showed high clonal turnover, with many enriched product clones undetected in the baseline tumor, suggesting clonal contraction rather than faithful expansion. The study protocol defined all tumor marker inferences as exploratory.

The time point label, read with the paper, signifies: pre-treatment sample, taken before nivolumab and TIL therapy. Excised metastases, mostly pleural nodules or supraclavicular lymph nodes, were used as baseline tumor samples and were taken from the same resection from which TIL were grown. Tumors were harvested prior to any PD-1/PD-L1 blockade, after which nivolumab was administered to patients, and lymphodepletion, expanded TIL infusion and IL-2 were given to patients who progressed. Between October 2017 and January 2020, a dual-center phase I trial enrolled adults who had stage 4 NSCLC. Samples were obtained from a single-arm, open-label phase I trial in which tumor-infiltrating lymphocyte therapy with nivolumab was evaluated in advanced non-small cell lung cancer. For each resected tumor, portions were snap-frozen in liquid nitrogen and kept at -80 degrees C. Tumor regions of interest were chosen on H&E sections by laser-capture macrodissection, pulverized into approximately 15 mg aliquots, and extracted with Qiagen Allprep kits.

The immunoSEQ v3 hsTCRB kit was used to amplify TCR beta CDR3 regions from genomic DNA through bias-controlled multiplex PCR. An Illumina NextSeq 500 was used to sequence the TCR libraries, reaching roughly 2.2 million read pairs at survey level or roughly 5-6.5 million at deep level. Regarding the original processing steps: V, D and J genes were assigned, non-productive sequences were removed, and clonality was reported by immunoSEQ Analyzer software. Repertoires of infused TIL and blood were compared using productive Simpson clonality and the Morisita overlap index of productive TRB rearrangements. Entries here come from immuneACCESS through TCRdb and include only in-frame sequences with V and J called. Some clones fail to appear in such tables; in the studies checked, an unresolved V gene covers under half of the shortfall, and the cause of the remainder is unknown. The V and J calls and clone size come from that table; D and trimming were worked out from the DNA. The sample table contains about 95,000 clones; only one count was recorded for approximately 65% of them. Approximately 11% of the sample is held by the ten biggest clonotypes.

On this clone itself: Its binding antigen is unknown. Base-call qualities are not available, and no considerably larger clone is one nucleotide away.

From its cysteine to its phenylalanine, the CDR3 spans 15 amino acids. Only the CDR3 DNA is retained, 45 bases long and in frame from the first base. Relative to germline, V is missing 6 bases and J is missing 1 base, with 7 bases of the junction outside any gene match. CDR1 and CDR2 are read off the germline V gene as SGDLS and YYNGEE. The rearrangement joined TRBV9 to TRBJ2-3; 8 nucleotides in the junction match TRBD2. The TCR originated in a person aged 25-79 years with non-small cell lung cancer. Sequences were derived from tumor tissue, sampled at baseline. The DNA sequence is as follows: TGTGCCAGCAAGCCGGGAGGGACTGGCACAGATACGCAGTATTTT. Its protein product is CASKPGGTGTDTQYF. The entire variable domain, with the stretches around the CDR3 drawn from the reference TRBV9 and TRBJ2-3 proteins, is DSGVTQTPKHLITATGQRVTLRCSPRSGDLSVYWYQQSLDQGLQFLIQYYNGEERAKGNILERFSAQQFPDLHSELNLSSLELGDSALYFCASKPGGTGTDTQYFGPGTRLTVL.